The 9 T cell receptor beta chains presented below share a single source sample, sequenced in a study of cytomegalovirus exposure and HLA in healthy donors. Clones were read by immunoSEQ multiplex PCR, and TCRdb kept only the in-frame ones, dropping some. The sample includes about 120,000 clones, roughly 89% of them seen just once. Material: PBMCs. The source is a woman in her late teens or twenties in good health and CMV-seronegative.

V is TRBV27 and J is TRBJ2-7; 7 bases map to TRBD1. CDR1 and CDR2 from the germline V gene are MNHEY and SMNVEV (reference sequence). Trimming took 2 bases from V and 6 from J; bases not matched to a gene: 10. CDR3 size: 15 residues. In nucleotides, the CDR3 is TGTGCCAGCAGTTTAGGGGCAGGGGGAATATCCGAGCAGTACTTC. Translation: CASSLGAGGISEQYF.

The chain carries TRBV28 and TRBJ1-2; D is ambiguous. Deletions cut 6 bases from V and 2 bases from J, with 10 bases between. Germline CDR1 reads MDHEN; CDR2 reads SYDVKM. This CDR3 region has 13 residues. The CDR3 DNA sequence: TGTGCCAGCAGGGAGGACCGAAACTATGGCTACACCTTC. It codes for CASREDRNYGYTF.

The chain links TRBV5-1 to TRBJ2-5; D unclear. CDR1 and CDR2 (germline): SGHRS, YFSETQ. The CDR3 loop spans 11 amino acids. With 5 bases removed from V and 5 bases from J, the gap between germline ends came to 7 bases. As DNA, the CDR3 is TGCGCCAGCAGGATACAGGAGACCCAGTACTTC. This translates into CASRIQETQYF. Combining the CDR3 with reference TRBV5-1 and TRBJ2-5 gives the whole variable domain KAGVTQTPRYLIKTRGQQVTLSCSPISGHRSVSWYQQTPGQGLQFLFEYFSETQRNKGNFPGRFSGRQFSNSRSEMNVSTLELGDSALYLCASRIQETQYFGPGTRLLVL.

The V call is TRBV7-9, the J call TRBJ2-1; D ambiguous. Germline CDR1 and CDR2: SEHNR and FQNEAQ (reference sequence). Trimming took 1 base from V and 5 from J, leaving 3 bases between them. This CDR3 is 12 amino acids long. CDR3 region: CASSLDNNEQFF. CDR3 coding DNA: TGTGCCAGCAGCTTAGACAACAATGAGCAGTTCTTC.

This chain links TRBV6-5 with TRBJ1-5; D is possibly TRBD1 (6 bases). Per the germline V gene, CDR1 is MNHEY and CDR2 is SVGAGI. Trimming removed 6 bases from V and 2 bases from J, with 11 bases in between. The CDR3 has 14 amino acids. The CDR3 here is CASSQQGGNQPQHF. In nucleotides, the CDR3 is TGTGCCAGCAGCCAACAGGGAGGCAATCAGCCCCAGCATTTT.

The chain carries TRBV5-1 and TRBJ2-1; 8 bases map to TRBD1. This CDR3 has 13 amino acids. Germline loops: CDR1 SGHRS, CDR2 YFSETQ. Germline trimming cut 4 bases from V and 8 bases from J; bases unmatched to any gene: 5. In DNA form, the CDR3 reads TGCGCCAGCAGCCCCCAGGGGGCCGATGAGCAGTTCTTC. Translated, it gives CASSPQGADEQFF.

The genes are TRBV14 and TRBJ1-1, with TRBD1 as a possible D gene (5 bases). Trimming cost V 0 bases and J 5 bases, with 16 bases left between them. The V gene's germline CDR1 is SGHDN and CDR2 FVKESK. This CDR3 is 16 amino acids long. The CDR3 loop reads CASSQDVGRVGTEAFF. For the CDR3, the DNA is TGTGCCAGCAGCCAAGACGTTGGCAGGGTGGGAACTGAAGCTTTCTTT.

This clone showed up just once. The V call is TRBV4-1, the J call TRBJ1-6; D not certain. This CDR3 has 17 residues. Deletions cut 0 bases from V and 0 bases from J, with 9 bases between. Germline CDR1 and CDR2: MGHRA and YSYEKL. CDR3 in DNA: TGCGCCAGCAGCCAAGAGGATCGGAGCTCCTATAATTCACCCCTCCACTTT. Translating it yields CASSQEDRSSYNSPLHF.

This chain joins TRBV28 and TRBJ2-2; D is unresolved. The ends were cut back, 6 bases at V and 2 bases at J, with 4 bases in the middle. This CDR3 spans 12 amino acids. Germline values: CDR1 MDHEN, CDR2 SYDVKM. The CDR3: CASRGNTGELFF. CDR3 bases: TGTGCCAGCAGGGGCAACACCGGGGAGCTGTTTTTT.